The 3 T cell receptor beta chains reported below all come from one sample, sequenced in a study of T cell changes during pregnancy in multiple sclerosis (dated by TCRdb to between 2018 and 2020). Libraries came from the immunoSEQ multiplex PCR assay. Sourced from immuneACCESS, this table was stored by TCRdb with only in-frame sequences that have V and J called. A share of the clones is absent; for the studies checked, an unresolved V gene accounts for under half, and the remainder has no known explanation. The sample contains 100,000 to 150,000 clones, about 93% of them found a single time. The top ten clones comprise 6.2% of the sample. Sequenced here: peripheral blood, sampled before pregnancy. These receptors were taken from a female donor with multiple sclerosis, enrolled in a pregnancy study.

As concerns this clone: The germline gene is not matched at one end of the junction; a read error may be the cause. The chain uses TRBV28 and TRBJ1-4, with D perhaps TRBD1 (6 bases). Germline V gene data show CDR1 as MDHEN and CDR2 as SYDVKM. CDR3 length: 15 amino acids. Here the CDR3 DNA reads TGTGCCGGCAGTCCCCCCGGACAGATTGATGAAAAACTGTTTTTT. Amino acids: CAGSPPGQIDEKLFF.

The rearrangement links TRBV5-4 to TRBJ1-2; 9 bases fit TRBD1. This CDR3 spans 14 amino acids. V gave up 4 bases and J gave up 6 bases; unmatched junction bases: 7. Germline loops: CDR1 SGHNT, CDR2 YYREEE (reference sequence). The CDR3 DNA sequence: TGTGCCAGCAGCCGGAACAGGGGGCAAAATGGCTACACCTTC. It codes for CASSRNRGQNGYTF.

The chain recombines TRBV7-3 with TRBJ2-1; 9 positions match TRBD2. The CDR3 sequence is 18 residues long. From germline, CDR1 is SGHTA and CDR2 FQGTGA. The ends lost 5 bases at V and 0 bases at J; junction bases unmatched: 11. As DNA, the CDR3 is TGTGCCAGCAGCCGTAGCGGGAGAGCCGTGGGCTCCTACAATGAGCAGTTCTTC. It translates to CASSRSGRAVGSYNEQFF.